Listed below are T cell receptor beta chains from one sample, sequenced in a study of T cell changes during pregnancy in multiple sclerosis. Libraries were prepared by immunoSEQ multiplex PCR; TCRdb keeps only in-frame clonotypes and omits some of them. Of 42,000 or so clones detected, about 94% appear once; the ten largest clones hold roughly 0.35%. This specimen consisted of CD4+ T cells from peripheral blood mononuclear cells, obtained after pregnancy. The receptors originated from a female donor with multiple sclerosis, enrolled in a pregnancy study. Both conserved end residues are part of each CDR3. Fields, in order: V gene, J gene, CDR3 protein.

v_gene: TRBV9
j_gene: TRBJ2-1
CDR3aa: CASAPLPGLAGGISYNEQFF

v_gene: TRBV11-2
j_gene: TRBJ1-1
CDR3aa: CASSLVTKAFF

v_gene: TRBV27
j_gene: TRBJ2-7
CDR3aa: CASSLYGRDRGSYEQYF

v_gene: TRBV7-3
j_gene: TRBJ1-6
CDR3aa: CASSLGLLNSPLHF

v_gene: TRBV7-3
j_gene: TRBJ2-5
CDR3aa: CASSLRGSETQYF

v_gene: TRBV5-8
j_gene: TRBJ2-5
CDR3aa: CASSLGQGGQETQYF

v_gene: TRBV29-1
j_gene: TRBJ2-7
CDR3aa: CSVAEASSYEQYF

v_gene: TRBV7-5
j_gene: TRBJ2-3
CDR3aa: CARSSPTGSDTQYF

v_gene: TRBV7-2
j_gene: TRBJ1-6
CDR3aa: CASSHTNGQGHHF

v_gene: TRBV14
j_gene: TRBJ2-7
CDR3aa: CASSPGTGPYEQYF

v_gene: TRBV6-5
j_gene: TRBJ1-4
CDR3aa: CASTYTGQGREGELFF

v_gene: TRBV18
j_gene: TRBJ1-3
CDR3aa: CASSPPTSTSSGNTIYF

v_gene: TRBV19
j_gene: TRBJ1-1
CDR3aa: CASSMVLGLVTEAFF

v_gene: TRBV14
j_gene: TRBJ2-3
CDR3aa: CASSRTSGGTTDTQYF

v_gene: TRBV5-1
j_gene: TRBJ1-4
CDR3aa: CASSFSGANEKLFF

v_gene: TRBV7-2
j_gene: TRBJ2-5
CDR3aa: CASSSSGPGETQYF

v_gene: TRBV6-1
j_gene: TRBJ2-3
CDR3aa: CASSEYRDVTDTQYF

v_gene: TRBV4-1
j_gene: TRBJ1-5
CDR3aa: CASSLEGGRDQPQHF

v_gene: TRBV7-9
j_gene: TRBJ2-3
CDR3aa: CASSFLAGGLQYTDTQYF

v_gene: TRBV18
j_gene: TRBJ1-3
CDR3aa: CASSDRDRVSGNTIYF

v_gene: TRBV4-2
j_gene: TRBJ1-3
CDR3aa: CASSQEWGQGAINTIYF

v_gene: TRBV5-1
j_gene: TRBJ2-5
CDR3aa: CASRSPGTGFQETQYF

v_gene: TRBV7-6
j_gene: TRBJ1-6
CDR3aa: CASSTGTGGDSPLHF

v_gene: TRBV6-5
j_gene: TRBJ2-1
CDR3aa: CASRVAGGDNEQFF

v_gene: TRBV7-2
j_gene: TRBJ1-6
CDR3aa: CASSLAGGRGSSYNSPLHF

v_gene: TRBV5-1
j_gene: TRBJ2-1
CDR3aa: CASSFQGLAGGWNEQFF

v_gene: TRBV15
j_gene: TRBJ1-1
CDR3aa: CATSRGQGGEAFF

v_gene: TRBV10-2
j_gene: TRBJ2-1
CDR3aa: CASSGARRTGHHPSYNEQFF

v_gene: TRBV4-2
j_gene: TRBJ2-1
CDR3aa: CASSQEHMTSGRLGVQFF

v_gene: TRBV9
j_gene: TRBJ2-5
CDR3aa: CASSVVGLAQETQYF

v_gene: TRBV7-2
j_gene: TRBJ2-3
CDR3aa: CASSSRLAGGKDTQYF

v_gene: TRBV13
j_gene: TRBJ1-6
CDR3aa: CASSLAGVNSPLHF

v_gene: TRBV7-8
j_gene: TRBJ1-5
CDR3aa: CASSSQRFQGANQPQHF

v_gene: TRBV10-3
j_gene: TRBJ2-1
CDR3aa: CAIRPAKLTEGEQFF

v_gene: TRBV19
j_gene: TRBJ1-3
CDR3aa: CASVDRYSGNTIYF

v_gene: TRBV13
j_gene: TRBJ2-7
CDR3aa: CASSLAGGGSYEQYF

v_gene: TRBV4-1
j_gene: TRBJ2-1
CDR3aa: CASSQPRRVTGNSYNEQFF

v_gene: TRBV25-1
j_gene: TRBJ1-1
CDR3aa: CATSSAGSEAFF

v_gene: TRBV5-4
j_gene: TRBJ1-1
CDR3aa: CASSTRTGRIMNTEAFF

v_gene: TRBV5-8
j_gene: TRBJ2-3
CDR3aa: CASRSGTASTDTQYF

v_gene: TRBV5-1
j_gene: TRBJ2-1
CDR3aa: CASSAHRLAGGNEQFF

v_gene: TRBV27
j_gene: TRBJ1-2
CDR3aa: CASRRDRNYGYTF

v_gene: TRBV9
j_gene: TRBJ1-2
CDR3aa: CASSKGQGIEKGGYTF

v_gene: TRBV4-1
j_gene: TRBJ2-7
CDR3aa: CASSQLDMGLAGGREQYF

v_gene: TRBV7-9
j_gene: TRBJ2-5
CDR3aa: CASRSGGETQYF

v_gene: TRBV2
j_gene: TRBJ1-1
CDR3aa: CATLQGLDTEAFF

v_gene: TRBV6-1
j_gene: TRBJ1-5
CDR3aa: CASRYDRGSNQPQHF

v_gene: TRBV5-1
j_gene: TRBJ1-1
CDR3aa: CASSLTGRTEAFF

v_gene: TRBV9
j_gene: TRBJ2-3
CDR3aa: CASSPGTSGGTDTQYF

v_gene: TRBV7-8
j_gene: TRBJ1-3
CDR3aa: CASSLARRNTIYF

v_gene: TRBV19
j_gene: TRBJ2-6
CDR3aa: CASSPDRGFSGANVLTF

v_gene: TRBV4-1
j_gene: TRBJ2-2
CDR3aa: CASSPPLAANTGELFF

v_gene: TRBV4-2
j_gene: TRBJ1-1
CDR3aa: CASRKGQGVAEAFF

v_gene: TRBV5-6
j_gene: TRBJ2-5
CDR3aa: CASSLSTGRAQYF

v_gene: TRBV19
j_gene: TRBJ1-5
CDR3aa: CASKDVAGGGQPQHF

v_gene: TRBV6-6
j_gene: TRBJ2-7
CDR3aa: CASRFGQGTYEQYF

v_gene: TRBV5-6
j_gene: TRBJ1-4
CDR3aa: CASSFRGAEKLFF

v_gene: TRBV30
j_gene: TRBJ1-1
CDR3aa: CAWRWTGNTEAFF

v_gene: TRBV7-6
j_gene: TRBJ1-5
CDR3aa: CASSPTGKHQPQHF

v_gene: TRBV5-1
j_gene: TRBJ1-5
CDR3aa: CASSYGTLDGQPQHF